This TCR beta chain was sequenced for a study of blood T cell repertoires in COVID-19. For the study at large: Italy, Spain and the United States were the sources of the convalescent and acute COVID-19 samples.

V was pared by 4 bases and J by 6 bases, with 9 bases between. CDR3 length equals 13 residues. Per germline, CDR1 SNHLY and CDR2 FYNNEI. Original analysis: Estimated nucleated cell counts came from reference gene primer amplification. Repertoires were generated with immunoSEQ multiplex PCR, while TCRdb's copy carries only in-frame clones and drops some. The DNA gave D and trimming, while V, J and clone size come from that table. The repertoire holds roughly 98,000 clones, with about 85% as singletons. This sequence joins TRBV2 and TRBJ1-4; D is undetermined. The origin of this receptor is a woman between 65 and 79 years old with active or convalescent COVID-19. Sequenced sample: peripheral blood. This chain's CDR3 is CASSGVGDEKLFF. CDR3 DNA: TGTGCCAGCAGTGGGGTGGGCGATGAAAAACTGTTTTTT.